Described below is a single T cell receptor beta chain sequence and its context. As yet, its antigen is unknown. Germline-derived CDR1 and CDR2 are MDHEN and SYDVKM. Deletions cut 4 bases from V and 1 base from J, with 11 bases between. This CDR3 is 16 amino acids long. The data stem from a study of OX40 agonist ivuxolimab in advanced cancers. The study's findings and limits: There were, on average, more expanded clones in CD8+ T cells than in CD4+. Nonresponders included some who also had low normalized T-cell clonal expansion.

Any history of autoimmune disease or systemic immunosuppression disqualified patients. Repertoires were generated with immunoSEQ multiplex PCR, while TCRdb's copy carries only in-frame clones and drops some. The sample holds 70,000 or so clones, around 90% seen once. The sequencing here drew on CD4+ or CD8+ T cells sorted from blood, taken in a trial of the OX40 agonist ivuxolimab. This chain uses TRBV28 with TRBJ1-6; D unclear. The source is an adult with an advanced solid tumor such as melanoma, head and neck, liver or kidney cancer. CDR3 in amino acids: CASSSGAASYNSPLHF. CDR3 DNA sequence: TGTGCCAGCAGTTCGGGTGCTGCTTCCTATAATTCACCCCTCCACTTT. Using reference TRBV28 and TRBJ1-6 for the parts outside the CDR3, the full variable domain is DVKVTQSSRYLVKRTGEKVFLECVQDMDHENMFWYRQDPGLGLRLIYFSYDVKMKEKGDIPEGYSVSREKKERFSLILESASTNQTSMYLCASSSGAASYNSPLHFGNGTRLTVT.